A selection of T cell receptor beta chains follows, all from one sample in a study of T cell repertoires in cytomegalovirus infection. MiXCR, run by TCRdb on the reads, gives a single entry per CDR3 protein. Counted here are 250,000 to 300,000 distinct CDR3 sequences, over 15% occurring once; the ten biggest clones make up about half. Sequencing input: CD8+ T cells from PBMCs. Receptors originate from a human donor in good health (CMV status not recorded). Some clones in this sample may be carry-over from other donors' samples. The CDR3 runs from the conserved cysteine through the conserved F or W. D genes are given only for firm matches. For some rows the clone size is stated as once, few or many, or as a class when expanded; others skip it.

d_call j_call cdr3_length v_call clone_size cdr3_nt cdr3_aa
TRBD2 TRBJ2-3 17 TRBV6-2/TRBV6-3 NA TGTGCCAGCAGTTACTCGAGCAAGCGGGGGGGCGGGGATACGCAGTATTTT CASSYSSKRGGGDTQYF
NA TRBJ2-3 16 TRBV7-7 many TGTGCTAGCAGCCAGCAGGCGGGCCCTAGCACAGATACGCAGTATTTT CASSQQAGPSTDTQYF
NA TRBJ2-7 13 TRBV4-1 many TGCGCCAGCAGCCAAGGGGAAACCTACGAGCAGTACTTC CASSQGETYEQYF
NA TRBJ2-1 14 TRBV20-1 NA TGCAGTGCTAGGAGCGTTTCCTCCTACAATGAGCAGTTCTTC CSARSVSSYNEQFF
TRBD1 TRBJ2-7 15 TRBV10-2 NA TGCGCCAGCAGTTGGGGGACAGGCGTATTACGTGAGCAGTACTTC CASSWGTGVLREQYF
NA TRBJ2-1 12 TRBV4-2 NA TGTGCCAGCAGCCCAGAGGGGGACGAGCAGTTCTTC CASSPEGDEQFF
NA TRBJ1-1 15 TRBV20-1 few TGCAGTGCTAAACAAAGGGACTGGGTGAGCACTGAAGCTTTCTTT CSAKQRDWVSTEAFF
TRBD1 TRBJ2-1 15 TRBV4-1 NA TGCGCCAGCAGCCAAGGGACAGGAGAGTACAATGAGCAGTTCTTC CASSQGTGEYNEQFF
NA TRBJ2-3 13 TRBV20-1 many TGCAGTGCTGAGTGGACTAGCACAGATACGCAGTATTTT CSAEWTSTDTQYF
NA TRBJ1-2 12 TRBV2 NA TGTGCCAGCAGTGAAGCGGGAGGGGGCTACACCTTC CASSEAGGGYTF
TRBD1 TRBJ2-1 15 TRBV29-1 NA TGCAGCGTTACTCCCGGGACAGGGGGGGGCAATGAGCAGTTCTTC CSVTPGTGGGNEQFF
NA TRBJ1-3 16 TRBV12-3/TRBV12-4 many TGTGCCAGCAGCTTCGCCGACCTCACCCCTGGAAACACCATATATTTT CASSFADLTPGNTIYF
NA TRBJ2-5 16 TRBV7-9 few TGTGCCAGCAGCTTAGTAGGCGGCAACAGGCAAGAGACCCAGTACTTC CASSLVGGNRQETQYF
NA TRBJ2-7 15 TRBV7-9 NA TGTGCCAGCAGCCCCCGACAGCACGCCTACTACGAGCAGTACTTC CASSPRQHAYYEQYF
NA TRBJ2-1 12 TRBV7-2 many TGTGCCAGCAGCCGATCCTACAATGAGCAGTTCTTC CASSRSYNEQFF
NA TRBJ2-7 13 TRBV6-2/TRBV6-3 many TGTGCCAGCAGTTACGCAGGGTTCAACGAGCAGTACTTC CASSYAGFNEQYF
TRBD2 TRBJ2-5 14 TRBV11-2 many TGTGCCAGCAGCTCTGGACTAGTCCAAGAGACCCAGTACTTC CASSSGLVQETQYF
NA TRBJ1-2 12 TRBV29-1 NA TGCAGCGCCATGCGAGGGGACTATGGCTACACCTTC CSAMRGDYGYTF
NA TRBJ1-1 16 TRBV4-1 many TGCGCCAGCAGCCAGGAACGGGAGACAGTGAACACTGAAGCTTTCTTT CASSQERETVNTEAFF
NA TRBJ2-7 16 TRBV7-9 many TGTGCCAGCAGCTTAGCGGTCAGGGCTAGCTCCTACGAGCAGTACTTC CASSLAVRASSYEQYF